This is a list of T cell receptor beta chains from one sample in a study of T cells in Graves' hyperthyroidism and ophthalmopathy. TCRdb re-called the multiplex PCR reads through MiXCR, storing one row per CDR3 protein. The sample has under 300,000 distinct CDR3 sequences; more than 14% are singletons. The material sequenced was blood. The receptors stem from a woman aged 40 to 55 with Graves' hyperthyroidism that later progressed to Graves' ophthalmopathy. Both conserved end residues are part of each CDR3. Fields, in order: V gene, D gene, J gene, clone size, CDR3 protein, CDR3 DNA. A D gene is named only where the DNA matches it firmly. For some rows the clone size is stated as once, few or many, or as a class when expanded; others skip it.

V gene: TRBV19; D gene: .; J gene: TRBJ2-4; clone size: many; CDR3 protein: CASSIRGWNIQYF; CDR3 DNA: TGTGCCAGTAGCATACGGGGGTGGAACATTCAGTACTTC
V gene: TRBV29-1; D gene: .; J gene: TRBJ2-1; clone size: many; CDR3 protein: CSVEQFAYNEQFF; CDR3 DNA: TGCAGCGTTGAGCAGTTTGCCTACAATGAGCAGTTCTTC
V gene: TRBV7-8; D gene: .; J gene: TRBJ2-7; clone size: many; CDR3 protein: CASSSIAPGTTTYEQYF; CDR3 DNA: TGTGCCAGCAGCTCGATTGCCCCGGGAACAACAACGTACGAGCAGTACTTC
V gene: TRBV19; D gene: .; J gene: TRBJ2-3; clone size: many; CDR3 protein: CASSTGHSTDTQYF; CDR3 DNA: TGTGCCAGTAGCACGGGACATAGCACAGATACGCAGTATTTT
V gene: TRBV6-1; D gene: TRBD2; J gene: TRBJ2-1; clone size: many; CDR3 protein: CASSSGTSVYNEQFF; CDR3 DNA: TGTGCCAGCAGCTCCGGGACTAGCGTATACAATGAGCAGTTCTTC
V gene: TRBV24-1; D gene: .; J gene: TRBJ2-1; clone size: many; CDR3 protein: CATSDRALSSSYNEQFF; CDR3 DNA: TGTGCCACCAGTGATAGGGCTTTGTCGTCGTCCTACAATGAGCAGTTCTTC
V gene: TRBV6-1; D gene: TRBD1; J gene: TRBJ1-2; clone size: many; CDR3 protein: CASEPQGGGGYTF; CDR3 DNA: TGTGCCAGCGAACCTCAGGGGGGAGGTGGCTACACCTTC
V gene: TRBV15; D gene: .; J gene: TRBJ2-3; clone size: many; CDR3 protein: CATSTTDGGLVTQYF; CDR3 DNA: TGTGCCACCAGCACCACGGACGGTGGACTGGTTACGCAGTATTTT
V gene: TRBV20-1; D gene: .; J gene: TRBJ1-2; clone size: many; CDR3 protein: CSARSGRQGDHYGYTF; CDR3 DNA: TGCAGTGCTAGATCGGGGCGTCAGGGCGACCACTATGGCTACACCTTC
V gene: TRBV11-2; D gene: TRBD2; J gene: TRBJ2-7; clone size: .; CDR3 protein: CASSLGGLAGAVYEQYF; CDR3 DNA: TGTGCCAGCAGCTTAGGTGGACTAGCGGGAGCGGTCTACGAGCAGTACTTC
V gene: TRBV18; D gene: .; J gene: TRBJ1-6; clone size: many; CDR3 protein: CASSGTEDASPLHF; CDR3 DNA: TGTGCCAGCTCGGGAACGGAGGACGCCTCACCCCTCCACTTT
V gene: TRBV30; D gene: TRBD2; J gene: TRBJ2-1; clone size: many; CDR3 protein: CAWSVALAGWEQFF; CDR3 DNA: TGTGCCTGGAGTGTAGCATTAGCGGGATGGGAGCAGTTCTTC
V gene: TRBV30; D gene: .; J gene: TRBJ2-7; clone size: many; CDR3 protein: CAWTDSPYEQYF; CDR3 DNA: TGTGCCTGGACTGACTCCCCCTACGAGCAGTACTTC
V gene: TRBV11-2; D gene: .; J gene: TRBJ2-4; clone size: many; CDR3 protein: CASSFFPGLKNIQYF; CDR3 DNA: TGTGCCAGCAGCTTTTTCCCGGGGCTAAAAAACATTCAGTACTTC
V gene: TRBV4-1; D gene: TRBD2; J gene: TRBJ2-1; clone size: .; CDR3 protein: CASSHGLVDEQFF; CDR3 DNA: TGCGCCAGCAGCCACGGACTAGTCGATGAGCAGTTCTTC
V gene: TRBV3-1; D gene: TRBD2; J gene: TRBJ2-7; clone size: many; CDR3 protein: CASSQGLAGPLAEQYF; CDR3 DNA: TGTGCCAGCAGCCAAGGGCTAGCGGGACCGTTAGCCGAGCAGTACTTC
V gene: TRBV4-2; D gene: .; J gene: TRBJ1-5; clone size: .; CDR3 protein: CASSETDYSNQPQHF; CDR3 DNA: TGTGCCAGCAGCGAGACAGATTATAGCAATCAGCCCCAGCATTTT
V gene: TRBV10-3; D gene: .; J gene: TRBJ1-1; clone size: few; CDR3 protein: CAISLLDEPNTEAFF; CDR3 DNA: TGTGCCATCAGCCTACTCGACGAACCAAACACTGAAGCTTTCTTT
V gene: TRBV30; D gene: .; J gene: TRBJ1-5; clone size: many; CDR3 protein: CAWTLTGSGQPQHF; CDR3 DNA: TGTGCCTGGACCCTGACAGGCTCGGGTCAGCCCCAGCATTTT
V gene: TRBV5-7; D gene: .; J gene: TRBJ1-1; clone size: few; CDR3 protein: CASSLEWGGQGLAEAFF; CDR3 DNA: TGTGCCAGCAGCTTGGAGTGGGGAGGTCAGGGCCTGGCTGAAGCTTTCTTT
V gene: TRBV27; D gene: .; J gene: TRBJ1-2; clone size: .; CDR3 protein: CASGMRGFKGYGYTF; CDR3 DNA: TGTGCCAGCGGTATGAGGGGGTTCAAGGGCTATGGCTACACCTTC
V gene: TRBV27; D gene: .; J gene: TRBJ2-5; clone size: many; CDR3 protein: CASSERRFQGETQYF; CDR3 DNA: TGTGCCAGCAGCGAGCGGAGGTTCCAAGGGGAGACCCAGTACTTC
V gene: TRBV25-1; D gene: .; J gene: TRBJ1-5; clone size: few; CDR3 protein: CASSEYHLGQPQHF; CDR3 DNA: TGTGCCAGCAGTGAGTATCATCTAGGGCAGCCCCAGCATTTT
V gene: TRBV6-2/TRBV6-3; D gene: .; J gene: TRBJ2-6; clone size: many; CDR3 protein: CASSYVAGANVLTF; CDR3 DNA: TGTGCCAGCAGTTACGTAGCCGGGGCCAACGTCCTGACTTTC
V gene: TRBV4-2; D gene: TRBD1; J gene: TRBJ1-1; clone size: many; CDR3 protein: CASSPRQGFEAFF; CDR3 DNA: TGTGCCAGCAGCCCGCGACAGGGGTTTGAAGCTTTCTTT